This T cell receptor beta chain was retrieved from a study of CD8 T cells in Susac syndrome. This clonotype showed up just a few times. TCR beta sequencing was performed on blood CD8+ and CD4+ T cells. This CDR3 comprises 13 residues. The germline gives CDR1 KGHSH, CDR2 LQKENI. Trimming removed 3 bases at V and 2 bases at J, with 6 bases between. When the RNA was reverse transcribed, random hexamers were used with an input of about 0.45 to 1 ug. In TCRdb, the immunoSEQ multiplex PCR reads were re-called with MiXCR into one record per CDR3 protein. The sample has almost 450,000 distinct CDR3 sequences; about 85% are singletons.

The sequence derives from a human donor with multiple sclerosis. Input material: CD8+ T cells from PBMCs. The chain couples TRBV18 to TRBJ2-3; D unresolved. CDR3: CASSPPPTDTQYF. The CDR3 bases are TGTGCCAGCTCACCTCCTCCCACAGATACGCAGTATTTT.